This T cell receptor beta chain was retrieved from a study of cytotoxic CD8 clonotypes in ibrutinib-treated CLL. Whole-study findings and limits: Patients had baseline clonality above age-matched healthy donors, and this clonality moved with circulating CD8+ T-cell counts.

With regard to this clone: What it recognizes is unknown.

The CDR3 totals 16 residues. J was trimmed by 4 bases and V by 1 base; bases with no gene match: 5. From germline, CDR1 is SGHTA and CDR2 FQGNSA. Assay: immunoSEQ multiplex PCR; the TCRdb copy retains only in-frame clones and omits some. The sample contains a few hundred thousand clones, about 61% of which appear only once. Sample: PBMCs, taken after 36 months of ibrutinib treatment. This TCR came from a human donor with chronic lymphocytic leukemia. V usage is TRBV7-2 and J usage is TRBJ2-5, with 11 positions matching TRBD2. CDR3 sequence (DNA): TGTGCCAGCAGCTTAGACCTAGCGGGGGGCGGAGAGACCCAGTACTTC. The encoded protein is CASSLDLAGGGETQYF.